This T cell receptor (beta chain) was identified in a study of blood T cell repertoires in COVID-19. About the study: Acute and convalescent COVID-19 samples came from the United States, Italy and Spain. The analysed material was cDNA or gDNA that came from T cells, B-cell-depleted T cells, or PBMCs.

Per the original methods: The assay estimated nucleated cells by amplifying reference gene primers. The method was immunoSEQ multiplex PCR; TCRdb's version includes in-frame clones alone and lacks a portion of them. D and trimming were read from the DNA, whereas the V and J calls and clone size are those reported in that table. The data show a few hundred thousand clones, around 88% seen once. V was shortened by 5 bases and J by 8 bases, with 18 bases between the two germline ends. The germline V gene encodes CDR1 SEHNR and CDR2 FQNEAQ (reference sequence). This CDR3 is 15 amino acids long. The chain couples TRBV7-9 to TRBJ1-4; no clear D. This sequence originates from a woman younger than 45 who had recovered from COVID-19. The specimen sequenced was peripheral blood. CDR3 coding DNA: TGTGCCAGCAGCCGTGACTCAACCAGAGGGGAAAAACTGTTTTTT. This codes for CASSRDSTRGEKLFF. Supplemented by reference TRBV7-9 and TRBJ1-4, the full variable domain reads DTGVSQNPRHKITKRGQNVTFRCDPISEHNRLYWYRQTLGQGPEFLTYFQNEAQLEKSRLLSDRFSAERPKGSFSTLEIQRTEQGDSAMYLCASSRDSTRGEKLFFGSGTQLSVL.